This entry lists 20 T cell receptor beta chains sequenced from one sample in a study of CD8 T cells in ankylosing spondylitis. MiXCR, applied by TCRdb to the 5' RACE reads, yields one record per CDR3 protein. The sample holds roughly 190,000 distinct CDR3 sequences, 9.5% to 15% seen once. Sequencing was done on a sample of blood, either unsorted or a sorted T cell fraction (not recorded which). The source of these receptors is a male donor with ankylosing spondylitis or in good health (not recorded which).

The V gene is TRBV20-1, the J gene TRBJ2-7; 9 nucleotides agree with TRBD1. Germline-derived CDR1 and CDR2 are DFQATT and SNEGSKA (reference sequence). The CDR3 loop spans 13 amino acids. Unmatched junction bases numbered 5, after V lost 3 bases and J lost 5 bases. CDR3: CSASRDRADEQYF. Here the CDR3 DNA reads TGCAGTGCTAGTAGGGACAGGGCGGACGAGCAGTACTTC.

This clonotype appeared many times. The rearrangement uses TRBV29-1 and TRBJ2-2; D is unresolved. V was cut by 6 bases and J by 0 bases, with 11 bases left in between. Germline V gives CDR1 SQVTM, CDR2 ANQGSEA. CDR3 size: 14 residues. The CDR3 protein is CSVRGVANTGELFF. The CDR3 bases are TGCAGCGTCCGAGGAGTTGCGAACACCGGGGAGCTGTTTTTT.

CDR3 sequence reads: CASSLGQGMAKNIQYF. CDR3 sequence (DNA): TGTGCCAGCAGCCTAGGACAGGGTATGGCCAAAAACATTCAGTACTTC. J is TRBJ2-4 and V is TRBV7-6; 8 bases fit TRBD1. V gave up 5 bases and J gave up 1 base; unmatched junction bases: 7. Germline V gene data show CDR1 as SGHVS and CDR2 as FNYEAQ. The CDR3 sequence is 16 residues long.

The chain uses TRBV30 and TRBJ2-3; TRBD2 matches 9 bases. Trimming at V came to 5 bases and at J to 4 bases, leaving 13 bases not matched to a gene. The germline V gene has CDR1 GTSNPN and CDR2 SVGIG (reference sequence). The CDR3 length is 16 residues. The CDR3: CAWSEASGGRADTQYF. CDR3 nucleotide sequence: TGTGCCTGGTCCGAGGCCAGCGGGGGGCGCGCAGATACGCAGTATTTT.

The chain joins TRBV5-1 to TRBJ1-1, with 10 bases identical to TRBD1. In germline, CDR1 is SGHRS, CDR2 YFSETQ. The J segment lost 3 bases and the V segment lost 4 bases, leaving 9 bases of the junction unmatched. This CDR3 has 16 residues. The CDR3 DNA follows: TGCGCCAGCAGCCCCGGGACAGGGGATTTGGACACTGAAGCTTTCTTT. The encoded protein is CASSPGTGDLDTEAFF.

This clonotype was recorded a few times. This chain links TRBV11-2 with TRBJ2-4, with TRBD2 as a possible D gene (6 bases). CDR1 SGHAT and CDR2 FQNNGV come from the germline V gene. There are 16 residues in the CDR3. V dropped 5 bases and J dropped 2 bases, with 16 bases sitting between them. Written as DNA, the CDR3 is TGTGCCAGCAGCCTCGGGGGATACGGGACCAAAAACATTCAGTACTTC. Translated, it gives CASSLGGYGTKNIQYF.

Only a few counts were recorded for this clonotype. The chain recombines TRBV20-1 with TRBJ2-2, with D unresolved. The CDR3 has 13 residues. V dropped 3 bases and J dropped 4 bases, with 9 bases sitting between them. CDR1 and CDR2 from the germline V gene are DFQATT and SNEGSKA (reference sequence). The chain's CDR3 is CSARTPLTGELFF. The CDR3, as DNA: TGCAGTGCTAGGACACCACTCACCGGGGAGCTGTTTTTT.

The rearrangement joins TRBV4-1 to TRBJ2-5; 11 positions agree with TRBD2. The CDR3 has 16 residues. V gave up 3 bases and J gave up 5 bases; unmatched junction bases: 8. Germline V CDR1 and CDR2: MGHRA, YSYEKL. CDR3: CASSHFTSGGKETQYF. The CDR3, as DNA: TGCGCCAGCAGCCATTTCACTAGCGGGGGAAAGGAGACCCAGTACTTC.

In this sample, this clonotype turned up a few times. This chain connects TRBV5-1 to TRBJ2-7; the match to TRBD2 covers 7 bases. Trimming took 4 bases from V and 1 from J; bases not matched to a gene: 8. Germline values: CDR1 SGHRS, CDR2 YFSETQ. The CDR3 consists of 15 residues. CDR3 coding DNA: TGCGCCAGCAGCCCCCCCCTAGCGGAATCCTACGAGCAGTACTTC. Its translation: CASSPPLAESYEQYF.

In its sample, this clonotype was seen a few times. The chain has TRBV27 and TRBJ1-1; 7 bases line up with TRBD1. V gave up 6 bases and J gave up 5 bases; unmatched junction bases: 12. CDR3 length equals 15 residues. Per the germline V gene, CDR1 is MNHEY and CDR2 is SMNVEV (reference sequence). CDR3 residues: CASSLSRGQKTEAFF. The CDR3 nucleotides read TGTGCCAGCAGCTTAAGTAGGGGGCAGAAAACTGAAGCTTTCTTT.

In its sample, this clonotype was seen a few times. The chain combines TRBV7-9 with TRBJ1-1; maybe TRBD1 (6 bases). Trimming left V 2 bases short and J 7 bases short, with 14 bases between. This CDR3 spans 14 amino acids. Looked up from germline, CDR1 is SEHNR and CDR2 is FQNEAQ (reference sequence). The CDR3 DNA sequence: TGTGCCAGCAGCTTATTTACAGGGTGGGATGAAGCTTTCTTT. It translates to CASSLFTGWDEAFF.

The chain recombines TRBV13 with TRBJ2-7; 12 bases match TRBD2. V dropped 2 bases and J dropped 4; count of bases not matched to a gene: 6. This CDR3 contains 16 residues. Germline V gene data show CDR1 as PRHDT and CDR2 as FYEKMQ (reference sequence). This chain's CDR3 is CASSLRSSGRAYEQYF. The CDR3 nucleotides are TGTGCCAGCAGCTTAAGGTCTAGCGGGAGGGCTTACGAGCAGTACTTC.

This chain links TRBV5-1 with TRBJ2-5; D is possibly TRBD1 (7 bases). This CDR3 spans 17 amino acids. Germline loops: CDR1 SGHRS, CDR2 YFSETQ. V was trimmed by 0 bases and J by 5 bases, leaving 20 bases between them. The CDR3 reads CASSLGGLTGLLETQYF. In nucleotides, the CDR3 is TGCGCCAGCAGCTTGGGGGGACTGACAGGGTTACTCGAGACCCAGTACTTC.

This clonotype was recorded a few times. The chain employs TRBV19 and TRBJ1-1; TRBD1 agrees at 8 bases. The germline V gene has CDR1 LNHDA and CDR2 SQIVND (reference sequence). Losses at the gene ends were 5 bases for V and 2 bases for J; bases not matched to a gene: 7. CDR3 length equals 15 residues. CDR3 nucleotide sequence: TGTGCCAGTAGTCGGACAGGGCTACTAAACACTGAAGCTTTCTTT. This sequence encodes CASSRTGLLNTEAFF.

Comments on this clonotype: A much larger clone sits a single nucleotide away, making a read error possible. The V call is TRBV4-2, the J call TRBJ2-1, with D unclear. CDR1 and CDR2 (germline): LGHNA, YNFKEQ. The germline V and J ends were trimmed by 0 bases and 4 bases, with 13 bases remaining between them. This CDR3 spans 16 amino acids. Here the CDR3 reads CASSQDDGRRYNEQFF. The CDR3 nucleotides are TGTGCCAGCAGCCAAGATGACGGGCGACGTTACAATGAGCAGTTCTTC.

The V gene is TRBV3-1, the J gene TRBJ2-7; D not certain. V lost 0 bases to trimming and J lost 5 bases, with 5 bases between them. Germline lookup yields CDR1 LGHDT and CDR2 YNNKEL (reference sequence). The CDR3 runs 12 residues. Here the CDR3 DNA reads TGTGCCAGCAGCCAAGACCCCCACGAGCAGTACTTC. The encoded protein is CASSQDPHEQYF.

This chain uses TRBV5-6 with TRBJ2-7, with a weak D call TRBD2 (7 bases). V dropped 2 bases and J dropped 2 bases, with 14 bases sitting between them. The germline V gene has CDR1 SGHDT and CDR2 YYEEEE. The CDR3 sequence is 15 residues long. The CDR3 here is CASSLGGGFAYEQYF. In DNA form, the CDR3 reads TGTGCCAGCAGCTTAGGGGGGGGCTTCGCCTACGAGCAGTACTTC.

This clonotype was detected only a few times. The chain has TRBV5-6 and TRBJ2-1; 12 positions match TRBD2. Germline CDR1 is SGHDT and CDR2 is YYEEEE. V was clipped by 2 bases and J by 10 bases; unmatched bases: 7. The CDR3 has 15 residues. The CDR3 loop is CASSLRLAGAEEQFF. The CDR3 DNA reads TGTGCCAGCAGCTTAAGACTAGCGGGAGCGGAGGAGCAGTTCTTC.

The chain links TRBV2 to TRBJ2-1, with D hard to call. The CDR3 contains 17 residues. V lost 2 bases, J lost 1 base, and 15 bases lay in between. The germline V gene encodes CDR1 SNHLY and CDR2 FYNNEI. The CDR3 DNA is TGTGCCAGCAGTGAATCTCACGGGTTTCGATCCTACAATGAGCAGTTCTTC. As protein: CASSESHGFRSYNEQFF.

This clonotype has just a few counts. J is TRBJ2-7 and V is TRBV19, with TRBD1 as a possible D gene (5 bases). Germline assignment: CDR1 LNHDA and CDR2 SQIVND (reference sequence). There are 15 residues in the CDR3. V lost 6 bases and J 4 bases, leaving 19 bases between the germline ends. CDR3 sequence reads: CASRERTSFLYEQYF. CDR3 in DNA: TGTGCCAGTAGGGAGAGGACAAGTTTTCTTTACGAGCAGTACTTC.